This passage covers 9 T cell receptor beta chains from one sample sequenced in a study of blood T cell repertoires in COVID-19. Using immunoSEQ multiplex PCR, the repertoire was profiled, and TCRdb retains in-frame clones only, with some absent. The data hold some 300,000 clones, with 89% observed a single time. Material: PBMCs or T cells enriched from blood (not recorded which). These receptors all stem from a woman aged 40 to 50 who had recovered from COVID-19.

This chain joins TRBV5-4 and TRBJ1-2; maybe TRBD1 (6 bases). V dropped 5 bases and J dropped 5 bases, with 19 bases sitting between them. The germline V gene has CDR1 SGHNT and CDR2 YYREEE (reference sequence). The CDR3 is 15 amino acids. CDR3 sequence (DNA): TGTGCCAGCAGGACCGTCGGGCAGGGGATGTATGGCTACACCTTC. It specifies CASRTVGQGMYGYTF.

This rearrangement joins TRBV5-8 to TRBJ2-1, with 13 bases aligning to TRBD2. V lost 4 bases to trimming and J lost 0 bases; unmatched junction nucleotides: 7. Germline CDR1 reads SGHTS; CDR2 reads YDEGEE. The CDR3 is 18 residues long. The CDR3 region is CASSAGLAGDASYNEQFF. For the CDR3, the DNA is TGTGCCAGCAGCGCCGGACTAGCGGGGGACGCCTCCTACAATGAGCAGTTCTTC.

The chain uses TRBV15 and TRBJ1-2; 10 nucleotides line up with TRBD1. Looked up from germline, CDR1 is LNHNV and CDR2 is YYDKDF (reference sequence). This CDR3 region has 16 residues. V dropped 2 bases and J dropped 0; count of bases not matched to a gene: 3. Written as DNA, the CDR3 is TGTGCCACCAGCAGAAGGGGGACAGGGGCTAACTATGGCTACACCTTC. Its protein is CATSRRGTGANYGYTF. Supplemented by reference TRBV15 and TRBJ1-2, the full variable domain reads DAMVIQNPRYQVTQFGKPVTLSCSQTLNHNVMYWYQQKSSQAPKLLFHYYDKDFNNEADTPDNFQSRRPNTSFCFLDIRSPGLGDTAMYLCATSRRGTGANYGYTFGSGTRLTVV.

The CDR3: CASSYTIAGLYTDTQYF. The DNA of the CDR3 is TGTGCCAGCAGTTACACGATAGCGGGGCTATACACAGATACGCAGTATTTT. The chain joins TRBV6-2 or TRBV6-3 to TRBJ2-3; 8 nucleotides line up with TRBD2. The CDR3 is 17 residues long. Trimming at V came to 2 bases and at J to 2 bases, leaving 9 bases not matched to a gene. Germline CDR1 and CDR2: MNHEY and SVGEGT.

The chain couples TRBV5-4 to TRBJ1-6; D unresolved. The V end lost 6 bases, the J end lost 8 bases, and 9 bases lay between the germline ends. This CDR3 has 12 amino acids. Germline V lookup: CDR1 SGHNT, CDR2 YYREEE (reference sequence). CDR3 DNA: TGTGCCAGCATGGTGCGGGATTCACCCCTCCACTTT. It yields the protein CASMVRDSPLHF.

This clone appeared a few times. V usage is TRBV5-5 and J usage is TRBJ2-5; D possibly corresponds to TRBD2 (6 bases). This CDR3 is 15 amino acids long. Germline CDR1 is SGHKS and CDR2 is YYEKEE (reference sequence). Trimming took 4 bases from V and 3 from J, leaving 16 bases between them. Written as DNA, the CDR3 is TGTGCCAGCAGCCTACTCTCCCGCGGGGAAGAGACCCAGTACTTC. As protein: CASSLLSRGEETQYF.

The CDR3 DNA reads as TGTGCCAGCAGTTACCCACAGGGGCCTGTCTATGGCTACACCTTC. This codes for CASSYPQGPVYGYTF. The rearrangement joins TRBV6-5 to TRBJ1-2; TRBD1 aligns across 7 bases. Germline V CDR1 and CDR2: MNHEY, SVGAGI. The CDR3 has 15 residues. The V gene end was trimmed by 2 bases and the J gene end by 4 bases; junction bases not matched to a gene: 7.

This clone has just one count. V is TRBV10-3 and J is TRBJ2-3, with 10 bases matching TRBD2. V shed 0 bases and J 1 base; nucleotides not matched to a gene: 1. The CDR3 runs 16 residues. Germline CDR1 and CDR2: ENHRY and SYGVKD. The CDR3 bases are TGTGCCATCAGTGAGTCGCTAGCGGGGGGCACAGATACGCAGTATTTT. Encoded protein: CAISESLAGGTDTQYF.

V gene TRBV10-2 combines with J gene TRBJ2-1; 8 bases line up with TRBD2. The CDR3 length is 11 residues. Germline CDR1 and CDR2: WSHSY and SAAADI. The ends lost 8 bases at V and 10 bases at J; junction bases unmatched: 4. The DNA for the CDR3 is TGCGCCAGCGGTACTAGCGGCGAGCAGTTCTTC. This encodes CASGTSGEQFF.